This TCR beta chain stems from a study of vaccination effects on CD4 cells after COVID-19. TCRdb keeps only in-frame clones here, not all; method: immunoSEQ multiplex PCR. The sample records about 40,000 clones, about 60% being singletons. Study-wide results and caveats: Infection- and vaccine-induced clones contracted markedly late after vaccination. Researchers reported few convalescent patients and no early post-infection timepoints in the study.

In this sample, this clone turned up a few times. Its antigen is unknown. Prior to sequencing, the ViraFEST assay stimulated PBMC with viral peptide pools, which expanded the antigen-specific CD4+ T cells. Following 10 days of culture, CD4+ T cells were isolated. Nobody among the vaccine recipients had prior SARS-CoV-2 infection (nucleocapsid antibodies were negative). Fresh IL-2-containing medium replaced half the medium on days 3 and 7. In germline, CDR1 is MGHDK, CDR2 SYGVNS. This CDR3 contains 17 residues. J lost 7 bases, V lost 8 bases, and 20 bases had no gene match. The chain recombines TRBV25-1 with TRBJ2-5; 9 nucleotides align to TRBD1. The TCR comes from a human donor who received a COVID-19 vaccine. The source was CD4+ T cells from PBMCs cultured with HCoV-OC43 spike peptides, collected before COVID-19 vaccination. Indicated subset: HCoV-OC43 spike overlapping peptide pool stimulation. CDR3 region: CASRENTGTGSFGTQYF. In DNA, the CDR3 is TGTGCCAGCCGCGAAAACACCGGGACAGGGAGTTTTGGGACCCAGTACTTC.